The clone carrying this T cell receptor beta chain was detected a few times. This CDR3 is built from 17 residues. V lost 5 bases and J 8 bases, leaving 27 bases between the germline ends. Germline-derived CDR1 and CDR2 are MNHEY and SMNVEV (reference sequence). Use of 60 Vbeta and 13 Jbeta primers characterized the PCR. Sequenced by immunoSEQ multiplex PCR; TCRdb stores in-frame clones only, minus some. The table includes around 150,000 clones, 80% to 90% detected once. The data were obtained in a study of cytomegalovirus exposure and HLA in healthy donors. This TCR was recovered from a woman in her 30s in good health and CMV-seropositive. The sample taken for sequencing was PBMCs. The chain joins TRBV27 to TRBJ1-2; a possible D gene is TRBD1 (5 bases). The CDR3 protein is CASSHRAGGYYAAGYTF. The CDR3 DNA follows: TGTGCCAGCAGTCATCGCGCGGGGGGATACTATGCGGCCGGCTACACCTTC.